Detailed here is one T cell receptor beta chain. Its specificity is unknown. The data were taken from a study of blood T cells in healthy people across ages. Study background: In model experiments, template switching was able to capture about one barcoded beta molecule for every two T cells that were present. Study results and limitations: Per million T cells, the diversity of TCR beta decreased roughly linearly as age advanced. TCR beta diversity tracked closely with naive T cell percentage.

Using a J-beta primer mix together with a sample-barcoded 5' primer, a second PCR was run for roughly 6 to 12 cycles. TCRdb analysed the 5' RACE reads with MiXCR anew, one entry per CDR3 protein. The sample has about 900,000 distinct CDR3 sequences; 48% are singletons. This CDR3 comprises 13 residues. Between the trimmed V and J ends, which lost 2 bases and 8 bases, there was a span of 12 bases. CDR1 SGHDN and CDR2 FVKESK come from the germline V gene. Total RNA extraction produced at least 6 micrograms (per sample) for the study. The TCR comes from a man in his thirties or forties in good health. Sequenced: blood. The V gene is TRBV14, the J gene TRBJ1-2, with D possibly matching TRBD1 (5 bases). The chain's CDR3 is CASSQSRVQGYTF. CDR3 nucleotides: TGTGCCAGCAGCCAATCCAGGGTACAGGGCTACACCTTC.